The clone carrying this TCR beta chain was observed many times. The antigen is not known. TCRdb used MiXCR to reprocess the multiplex PCR reads, holding one entry per CDR3 protein. The sample holds under 250,000 distinct CDR3 sequences, less than 40% seen once. The data originate from a study of breast tumors, draining lymph nodes, adjacent tissues. Whole-study findings and limits: Luminal-like breast cancer showed significantly higher tumor–nontumor repertoire similarity than basal-like. Tumor repertoires ranked between lymph nodes and nontumor tissue in diversity, with V and J gene preferences. The lymph node origin of tumor T cells was framed as consistent with a hypothesis, not demonstrated.

Trimming shortened V by 3 bases and J by 4 bases, and 12 bases separated the two germline ends. The CDR3 consists of 15 residues. The germline V gene encodes CDR1 SGHAT and CDR2 FQNNGV. Samples came from axillary lymph nodes draining the breast cancer. What was sequenced was axillary lymph node tissue. This chain links TRBV11-2 with TRBJ2-2; D is tentatively TRBD1 or TRBD2 (5 bases each). The TCR sequence derives from a female donor with breast cancer. Some clones in this sample may be carry-over from other donors' samples. The CDR3 sequence is CASSFVVRGTGELFF. For the CDR3, the DNA is TGTGCCAGCAGCTTCGTCGTGAGGGGCACCGGGGAGCTGTTTTTT.